Listed below are T cell receptor beta chains from one sample, sequenced in a study of identical twins. TCRdb redid the calling of the 5' RACE reads with MiXCR, one entry per CDR3 protein. The sample contains about 700,000 distinct CDR3 sequences, over 5% of which appear only once. The sequenced material came from naive T cells sorted from blood. These receptors all come from a young man in good health. Both conserved end residues are part of each CDR3. D genes are given only for firm matches. Expanded clones are given a class, and other clones once, few, many or no size at all.

cdr3_nt cdr3_aa clone_size d_call j_call v_call
TGTGCCTGGAGTGCGCCGGGACTCCGGCAGTTCTTC CAWSAPGLRQFF many NA TRBJ2-1 TRBV30
TGCGCCAGCAGCTTGGCCGAGGACAGGGGCTGGACTAGCGGGAGGCCAAAGCACAATGAGCAGTTCTTC CASSLAEDRGWTSGRPKHNEQFF few TRBD2 TRBJ2-1 TRBV5-1
TGCGCCAGCAGGGGAGAGTACGAGCAGTACTTC CASRGEYEQYF many NA TRBJ2-7 TRBV10-2
TGCAGTGCGATGGATGAGCAGTTCTTC CSAMDEQFF many NA TRBJ2-1 TRBV20-1
TGTGCCAGCAGCCCCTGGCGCGGGAAAAACAATGAGCAGTTCTTC CASSPWRGKNNEQFF many NA TRBJ2-1 TRBV5-6
TGCGCCAGCAGCTTGGTCGGGACTGCAGGAAACACCATATATTTT CASSLVGTAGNTIYF many NA TRBJ1-3 TRBV5-1
TGTGCCAGTAGTATGGACTGGACAGATGGCTACACCTTC CASSMDWTDGYTF few NA TRBJ1-2 TRBV19
TGTGCCATCAGTGTACGACAGGGGATCGACGAGCAGTACTTC CAISVRQGIDEQYF NA TRBD1 TRBJ2-7 TRBV10-3
TGTGCCAGCAGTTTATACGCAACCAGGGGGTTTAACAATCAGCCCCAGCATTTT CASSLYATRGFNNQPQHF many TRBD1 TRBJ1-5 TRBV12-3/TRBV12-4
TGTGCCAGCAGCCAAGAGTGGGAAAGGAACAATGAGCAGTTCTTC CASSQEWERNNEQFF few NA TRBJ2-1 TRBV3-1
TGTGCCAGCTCATCGACCAATAGCGGGACCGAATATCTGTACATTGAGCAGTTCTTC CASSSTNSGTEYLYIEQFF NA TRBD2 TRBJ2-1 TRBV18
TGTGCCAGCGGGTCTAGCGGCACAAACAATGAGCAGTTCTTC CASGSSGTNNEQFF many TRBD2 TRBJ2-1 TRBV12-3/TRBV12-4
TGTGCCAGCAGTTTACTAGCGGGAGAGGGCGAGCAGTACTTC CASSLLAGEGEQYF many TRBD2 TRBJ2-7 TRBV12-3/TRBV12-4
TGTGCCAGCAGCTTGTACGGGATTAGCACAGATACGCAGTATTTT CASSLYGISTDTQYF few NA TRBJ2-3 TRBV5-6
TGTGCCACCAGCGGACCCCGAGGGAGGGAGGCAGATACGCAGTATTTT CATSGPRGREADTQYF NA TRBD2 TRBJ2-3 TRBV15
TGCAGCGTTGAGCACAGACACACAGATACGCAGTATTTT CSVEHRHTDTQYF many NA TRBJ2-3 TRBV29-1
TGTGCCAGCACCCCCCGGGGCAGGGACTACGAGCAGTACTTC CASTPRGRDYEQYF many NA TRBJ2-7 TRBV7-2
TGTGCCAGCTCCCCAGGGGACGGCTTAGTTTCACCCCTCCACTTT CASSPGDGLVSPLHF few NA TRBJ1-6 TRBV12-3/TRBV12-4
TGTGCCAGCAGTTTAGTTTCCGATACGCAGTATTTT CASSLVSDTQYF many NA TRBJ2-3 TRBV12-3/TRBV12-4
TGCGCCAGCAGCCCCGGACAGGCCGCCTCCTACGAGCAGTACTTC CASSPGQAASYEQYF many TRBD1 TRBJ2-7 TRBV5-1
TGCAGTGCTAGAGATCTCTGGGAACCCTCACATGGCTACACCTTC CSARDLWEPSHGYTF few NA TRBJ1-2 TRBV20-1
TGTGCCAGCACGGGGGGCTTGACAGATACGCAGTATTTT CASTGGLTDTQYF many NA TRBJ2-3 TRBV2
TGTGCCAGCAGCGTCTCCGTCTCAGGGGGGGACACTGAAGCTTTCTTT CASSVSVSGGDTEAFF many TRBD1 TRBJ1-1 TRBV9
TGCAGTGCGGACAGACAGAGAACCTACGAGCAGTACTTC CSADRQRTYEQYF many NA TRBJ2-7 TRBV20-1
TGTGCCAGCAGCGCCGGGACAGGGATAAATGAGCAGTTCTTC CASSAGTGINEQFF NA TRBD1 TRBJ2-1 TRBV5-6
TGCGCCAGCAGCTTGCCGGCGGCGCAAGAGACCCAGTACTTC CASSLPAAQETQYF many NA TRBJ2-5 TRBV5-1
TGCAGGGCGGGAACCTACAATGAGCAGTTCTTC CRAGTYNEQFF many NA TRBJ2-1 TRBV20-1
TGCGCCAGCAGCTTGGAACGGAACTATGGCTACACCTTC CASSLERNYGYTF many NA TRBJ1-2 TRBV5-1
TGTGCCATCAGTGGGTCCAACACTGAAGCTTTCTTT CAISGSNTEAFF many NA TRBJ1-1 TRBV10-3
TGTGCCAGCAGTTATGTAGCGGGAGCGGAGACCCAGTACTTC CASSYVAGAETQYF many TRBD2 TRBJ2-5 TRBV12-3/TRBV12-4
TGTGCCAGCAGCCCAGAACCGGGACTATACAATGAGCAGTTCTTC CASSPEPGLYNEQFF NA TRBD2 TRBJ2-1 TRBV7-8
TGTGCCAGCAGCCGGGACAGTCCACTAGCGGGAGGGGGATGGAATGAGCAGTTCTTC CASSRDSPLAGGGWNEQFF NA TRBD2 TRBJ2-1 TRBV11-1